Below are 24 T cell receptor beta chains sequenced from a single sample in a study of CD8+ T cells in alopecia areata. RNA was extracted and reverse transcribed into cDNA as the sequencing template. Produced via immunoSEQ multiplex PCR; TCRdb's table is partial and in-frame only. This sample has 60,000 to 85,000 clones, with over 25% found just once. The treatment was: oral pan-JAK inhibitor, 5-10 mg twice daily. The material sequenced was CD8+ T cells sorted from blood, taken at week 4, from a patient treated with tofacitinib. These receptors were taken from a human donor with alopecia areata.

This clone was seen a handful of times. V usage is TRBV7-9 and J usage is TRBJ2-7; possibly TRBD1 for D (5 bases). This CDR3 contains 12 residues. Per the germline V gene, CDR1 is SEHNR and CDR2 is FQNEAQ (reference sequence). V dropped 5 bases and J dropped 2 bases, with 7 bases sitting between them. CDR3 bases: TGTGCCAGCAGCCCAGGGACCTACGAGCAGTACTTC. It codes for CASSPGTYEQYF.

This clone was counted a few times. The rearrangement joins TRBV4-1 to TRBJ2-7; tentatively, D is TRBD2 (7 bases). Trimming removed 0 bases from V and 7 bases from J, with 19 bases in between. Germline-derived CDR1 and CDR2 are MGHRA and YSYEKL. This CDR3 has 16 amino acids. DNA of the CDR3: TGCGCCAGCAGCCAAGACGGGGGCGGGAGAGGGTTAGAGCAGTACTTC. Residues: CASSQDGGGRGLEQYF.

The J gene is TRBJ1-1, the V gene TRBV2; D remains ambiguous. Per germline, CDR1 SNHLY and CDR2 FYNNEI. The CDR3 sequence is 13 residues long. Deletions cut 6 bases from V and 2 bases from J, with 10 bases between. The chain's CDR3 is CASRVSSNTEAFF. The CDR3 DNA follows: TGTGCCAGCAGGGTTTCTTCTAACACTGAAGCTTTCTTT.

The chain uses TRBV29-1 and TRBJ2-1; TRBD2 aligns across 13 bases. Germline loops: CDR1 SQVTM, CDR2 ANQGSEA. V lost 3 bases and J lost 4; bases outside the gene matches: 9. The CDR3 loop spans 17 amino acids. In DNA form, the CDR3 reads TGCAGCGTTGAGGGGACTAGCGGGACAGGGGAATACAATGAGCAGTTCTTC. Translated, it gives CSVEGTSGTGEYNEQFF.

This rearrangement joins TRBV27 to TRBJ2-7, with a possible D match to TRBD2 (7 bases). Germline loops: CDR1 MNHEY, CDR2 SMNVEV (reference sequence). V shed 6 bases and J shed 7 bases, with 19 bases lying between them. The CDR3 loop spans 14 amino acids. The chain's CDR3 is CASSFFGGAGEQYF. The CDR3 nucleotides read TGTGCCAGCAGCTTCTTTGGGGGGGCGGGGGAGCAGTACTTC.

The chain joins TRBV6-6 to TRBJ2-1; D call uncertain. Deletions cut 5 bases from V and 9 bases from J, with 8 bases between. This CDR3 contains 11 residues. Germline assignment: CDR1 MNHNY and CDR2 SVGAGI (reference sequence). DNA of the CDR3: TGTGCCAGCAGTGAACTGTTTGAGCAGTTCTTC. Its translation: CASSELFEQFF.

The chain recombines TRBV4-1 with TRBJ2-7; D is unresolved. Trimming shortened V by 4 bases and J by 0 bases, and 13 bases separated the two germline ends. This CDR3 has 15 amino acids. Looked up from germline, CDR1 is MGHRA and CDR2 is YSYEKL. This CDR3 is CASSLQGKSSYEQYF. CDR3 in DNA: TGCGCCAGCAGCCTACAAGGGAAGAGCTCCTACGAGCAGTACTTC.

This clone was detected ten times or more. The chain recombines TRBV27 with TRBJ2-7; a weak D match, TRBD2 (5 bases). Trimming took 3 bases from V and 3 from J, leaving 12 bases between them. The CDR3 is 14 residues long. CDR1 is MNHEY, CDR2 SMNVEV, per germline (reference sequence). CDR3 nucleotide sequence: TGTGCCAGCAGTTTCGGCTCGAGGGACTACGAGCAGTACTTC. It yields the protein CASSFGSRDYEQYF.

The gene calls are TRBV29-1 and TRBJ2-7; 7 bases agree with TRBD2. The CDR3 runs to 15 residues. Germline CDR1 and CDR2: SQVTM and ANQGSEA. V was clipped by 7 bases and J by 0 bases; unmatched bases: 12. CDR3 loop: CSALLVSGPSYEQYF. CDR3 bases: TGCAGCGCCCTACTGGTTAGCGGGCCCTCCTACGAGCAGTACTTC.

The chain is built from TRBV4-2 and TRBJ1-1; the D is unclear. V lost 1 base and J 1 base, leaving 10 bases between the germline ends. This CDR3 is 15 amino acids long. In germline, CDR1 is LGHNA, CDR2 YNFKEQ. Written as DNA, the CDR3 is TGTGCCAGCAGCCAAGGGGCGTACAAGAACACTGAAGCTTTCTTT. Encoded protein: CASSQGAYKNTEAFF.

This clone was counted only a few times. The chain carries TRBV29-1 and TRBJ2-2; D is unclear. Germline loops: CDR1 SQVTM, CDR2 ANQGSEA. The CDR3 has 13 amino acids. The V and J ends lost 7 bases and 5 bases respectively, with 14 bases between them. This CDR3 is CSGSGPETGELFF. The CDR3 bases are TGCAGCGGTTCCGGGCCCGAGACCGGGGAGCTGTTTTTT.

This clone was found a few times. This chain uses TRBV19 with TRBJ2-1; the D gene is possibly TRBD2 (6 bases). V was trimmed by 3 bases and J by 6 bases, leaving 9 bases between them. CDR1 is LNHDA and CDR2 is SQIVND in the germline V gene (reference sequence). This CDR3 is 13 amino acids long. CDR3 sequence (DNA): TGTGCCAGTAGTATTGCGGGGTTCAATGAGCAGTTCTTC. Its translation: CASSIAGFNEQFF.

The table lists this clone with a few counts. The CDR3, as DNA: TGCGCCAGCAGCCTGACAGGTTTGAGCAATCAGCCCCAGCATTTT. Protein product: CASSLTGLSNQPQHF. The V and J genes are TRBV5-1 and TRBJ1-5; weak D call: TRBD1 (6 bases). Between the trimmed V and J ends, which lost 4 bases and 1 base, there was a span of 12 bases. Germline V CDR1 and CDR2: SGHRS, YFSETQ. The CDR3 totals 15 residues.

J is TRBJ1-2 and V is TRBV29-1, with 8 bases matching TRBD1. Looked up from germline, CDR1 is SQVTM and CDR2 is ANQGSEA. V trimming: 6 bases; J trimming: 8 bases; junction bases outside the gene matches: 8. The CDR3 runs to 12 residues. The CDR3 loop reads CSVDREVGGYTF. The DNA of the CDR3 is TGCAGCGTGGACAGGGAGGTTGGCGGCTACACCTTC.

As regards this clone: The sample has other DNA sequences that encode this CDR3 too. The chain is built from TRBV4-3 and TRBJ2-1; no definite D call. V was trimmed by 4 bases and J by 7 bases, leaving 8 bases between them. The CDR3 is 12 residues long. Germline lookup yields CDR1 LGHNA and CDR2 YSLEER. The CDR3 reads CASSPAGNEQFF. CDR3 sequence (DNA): TGCGCCAGCAGCCCCGCCGGGAATGAGCAGTTCTTC.

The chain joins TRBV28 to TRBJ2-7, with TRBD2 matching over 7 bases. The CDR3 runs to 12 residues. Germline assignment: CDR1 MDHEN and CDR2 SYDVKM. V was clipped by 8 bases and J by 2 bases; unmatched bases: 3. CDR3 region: CASYGLAYEQYF. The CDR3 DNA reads TGTGCCAGCTACGGACTAGCCTACGAGCAGTACTTC. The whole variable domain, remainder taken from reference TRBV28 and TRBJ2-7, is DVKVTQSSRYLVKRTGEKVFLECVQDMDHENMFWYRQDPGLGLRLIYFSYDVKMKEKGDIPEGYSVSREKKERFSLILESASTNQTSMYLCASYGLAYEQYFGPGTRLTVT.

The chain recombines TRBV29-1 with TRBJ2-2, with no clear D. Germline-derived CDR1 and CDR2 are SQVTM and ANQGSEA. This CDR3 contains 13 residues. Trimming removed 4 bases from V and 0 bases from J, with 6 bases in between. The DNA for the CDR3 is TGCAGCGTTGTGCGCGCGAACACCGGGGAGCTGTTTTTT. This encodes CSVVRANTGELFF.

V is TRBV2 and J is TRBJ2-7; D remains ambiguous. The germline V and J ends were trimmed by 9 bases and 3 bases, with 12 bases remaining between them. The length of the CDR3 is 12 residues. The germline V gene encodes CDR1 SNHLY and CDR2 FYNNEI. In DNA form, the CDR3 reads TGTGCCAGTGGTAGCCTCCGCTACGAGCAGTACTTC. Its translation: CASGSLRYEQYF.

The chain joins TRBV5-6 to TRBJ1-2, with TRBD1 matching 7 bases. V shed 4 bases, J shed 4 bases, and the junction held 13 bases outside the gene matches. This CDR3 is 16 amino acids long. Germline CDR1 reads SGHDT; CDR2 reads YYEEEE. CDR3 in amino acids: CASSPRRDSHRYGYTF. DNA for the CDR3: TGTGCCAGCAGCCCCCGCCGGGACAGCCACCGCTATGGCTACACCTTC.

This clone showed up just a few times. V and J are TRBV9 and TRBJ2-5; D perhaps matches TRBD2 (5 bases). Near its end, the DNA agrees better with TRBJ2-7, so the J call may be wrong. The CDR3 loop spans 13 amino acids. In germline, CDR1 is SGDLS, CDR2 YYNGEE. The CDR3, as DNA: TGTGCCAGCAGCGTAGACTCGGGGTACGAGCAGTACTTC. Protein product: CASSVDSGYEQYF.

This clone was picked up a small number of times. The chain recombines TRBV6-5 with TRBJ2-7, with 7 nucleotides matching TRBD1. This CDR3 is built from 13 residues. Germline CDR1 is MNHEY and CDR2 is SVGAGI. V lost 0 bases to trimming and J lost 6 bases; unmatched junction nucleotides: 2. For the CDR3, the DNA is TGTGCCAGCAGTTACTCGACAGGGACCGAGCAGTACTTC. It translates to CASSYSTGTEQYF.

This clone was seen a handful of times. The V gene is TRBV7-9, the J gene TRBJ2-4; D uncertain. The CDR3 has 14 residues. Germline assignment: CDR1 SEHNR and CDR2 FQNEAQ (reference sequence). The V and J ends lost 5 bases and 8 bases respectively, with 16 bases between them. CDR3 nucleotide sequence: TGTGCCAGCAGCCCTGAGACCCGACGGGACATTCAGTACTTC. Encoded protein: CASSPETRRDIQYF.

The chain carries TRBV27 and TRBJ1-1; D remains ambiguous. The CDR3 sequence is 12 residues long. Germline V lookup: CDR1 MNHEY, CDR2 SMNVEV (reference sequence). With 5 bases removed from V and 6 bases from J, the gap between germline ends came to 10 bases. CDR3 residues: CASSVGGAEAFF. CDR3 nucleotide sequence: TGTGCCAGCAGTGTAGGTGGCGCTGAAGCTTTCTTT.

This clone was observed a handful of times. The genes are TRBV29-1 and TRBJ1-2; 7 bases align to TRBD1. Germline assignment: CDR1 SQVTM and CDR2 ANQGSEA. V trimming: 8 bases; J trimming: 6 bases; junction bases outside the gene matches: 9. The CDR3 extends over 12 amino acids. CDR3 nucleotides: TGCAGCACTCAAACAGGGGTTCATGGCTACACCTTC. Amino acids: CSTQTGVHGYTF.